Listed below are T cell receptor beta chains from one sample, sequenced in a study of T cells expressing NK-cell markers. Using the 5' RACE reads, TCRdb records one entry per CDR3 protein without DNA. The listing contains about half a million distinct CDR3 sequences. Material for sequencing was blood T cells: a sorted CD56 or NKG2C T cell subset, CD4+ or CD8+ T cells, or bulk PBMC T cells (not recorded which). The receptors stem from a woman aged 50 to 65 in good health. CDR3s include the opening cysteine and the closing phenylalanine or tryptophan.

j_call v_call cdr3_aa
TRBJ2-7 TRBV20-1 CSARDPTPGWYEQYF
TRBJ2-2 TRBV29-1 CSTTGGRGGELFF
TRBJ2-3 TRBV5-1 CASSLDVMGTDTQYF
TRBJ1-3 TRBV12-3/TRBV12-4 CASSTRTGTTGNTIYF
TRBJ1-5 TRBV6-6 CASSYGPAATDQPQHF
TRBJ2-1 TRBV20-1 CSARAPAISYNEQFF
TRBJ2-3 TRBV19 CASSIQGDTQYF
TRBJ2-7 TRBV29-1 CSVVPSGYEQYF
TRBJ1-1 TRBV5-8 CASSFRGAQVTEAFF
TRBJ2-7 TRBV10-2 CASSESIIPYEQYF
TRBJ1-1 TRBV7-9 CASSYWDAQNTEAFF
TRBJ2-7 TRBV12-3/TRBV12-4 CASKLQGVSLRQYF
TRBJ2-5 TRBV20-1 CSASPGTVQETQYF
TRBJ2-5 TRBV20-1 CSARPAHTEETQYF
TRBJ1-1 TRBV6-1 CASSFRDNNEAFF
TRBJ2-2 TRBV5-1 CASSQQTPTGELFF
TRBJ2-3 TRBV19 CASSDSGITDTQYF
TRBJ2-1 TRBV7-2 CASSLILPEQFF
TRBJ2-3 TRBV5-8 CASSVMGVSDTQYF
TRBJ1-5 TRBV29-1 CSVRRGPNQPQHF
TRBJ1-1 TRBV19 CASRSDGPHTEAFF
TRBJ2-3 TRBV9 CASSVFDRGLTDTQYF
TRBJ1-3 TRBV3-1 CASSRTGEGGNTIYF
TRBJ2-5 TRBV18 CASSPPRGYFQETQYF
TRBJ1-1 TRBV7-3 CASSLTGEDTEAFF